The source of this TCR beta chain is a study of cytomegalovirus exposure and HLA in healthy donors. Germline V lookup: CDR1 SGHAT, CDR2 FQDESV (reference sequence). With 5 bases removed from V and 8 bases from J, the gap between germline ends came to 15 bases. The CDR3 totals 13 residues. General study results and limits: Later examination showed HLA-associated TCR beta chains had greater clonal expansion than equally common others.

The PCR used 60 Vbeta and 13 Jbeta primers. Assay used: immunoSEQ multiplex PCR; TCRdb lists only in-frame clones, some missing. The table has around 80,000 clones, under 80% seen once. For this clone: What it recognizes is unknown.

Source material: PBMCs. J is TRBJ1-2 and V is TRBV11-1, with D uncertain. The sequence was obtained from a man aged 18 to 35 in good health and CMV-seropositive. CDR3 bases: TGTGCCAGCAGCCCAGGCACTCCTGGAGGCTACACCTTC. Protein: CASSPGTPGGYTF.